One and the same sample provided the 20 T cell receptor beta chains below, sequenced in a study of blood T cell repertoires in COVID-19. Using immunoSEQ multiplex PCR, the repertoire was profiled, and TCRdb retains in-frame clones only, with some absent. The repertoire holds about 99,000 clones, with roughly 83% as singletons. Sequencing input: peripheral blood. These receptors all stem from a woman of 80 years or more with active or convalescent COVID-19.

The rearrangement joins TRBV20-1 to TRBJ1-2, with 10 positions matching TRBD1. Germline lookup yields CDR1 DFQATT and CDR2 SNEGSKA (reference sequence). The CDR3 is 14 residues long. V shed 3 bases and J 6 bases; nucleotides not matched to a gene: 7. The CDR3, as DNA: TGCAGTGCTAGTCGAGCCGGGACAGGGGATGGCTACACCTTC. Its protein product is CSASRAGTGDGYTF.

This chain uses TRBV5-1 with TRBJ1-2; tentatively, D is TRBD1 (6 bases). Germline-derived CDR1 and CDR2 are SGHRS and YFSETQ. V lost 0 bases, J lost 7 bases, and 16 bases lay in between. The CDR3 runs to 15 residues. The CDR3 reads CASSLDSRGFGGYTF. The CDR3 bases are TGCGCCAGCAGCTTGGATAGTAGGGGGTTTGGTGGCTACACCTTC.

V and J are TRBV28 and TRBJ1-2, with TRBD1 identical over 8 bases. The CDR3 sequence is 18 residues long. Germline CDR1 is MDHEN and CDR2 is SYDVKM. Trimming took 6 bases from V and 4 from J; bases not matched to a gene: 19. CDR3 protein: CASRPLRDRTSRGYGYTF. CDR3 nucleotide sequence: TGTGCCAGCAGACCACTCCGGGACAGGACCTCTCGGGGCTATGGCTACACCTTC.

This clone was picked up one time. The chain carries TRBV24-1 and TRBJ1-1, with 8 bases aligning to TRBD1. Germline-derived CDR1 and CDR2 are KGHDR and SFDVKD. Trimming removed 4 bases from V and 1 base from J; junction bases left unmatched: 4. The CDR3 extends over 15 amino acids. The CDR3 bases are TGTGCCACCAGTGACGGACAGGGAAGGAACACTGAAGCTTTCTTT. Translating gives CATSDGQGRNTEAFF.

CDR3 sequence reads: CASSGQGGTEAFF. As DNA, the CDR3 is TGTGCCAGCAGCGGACAGGGAGGCACTGAAGCTTTCTTT. This chain links TRBV7-9 with TRBJ1-1; 8 nucleotides align to TRBD1. There are 13 residues in the CDR3. Germline loops: CDR1 SEHNR, CDR2 FQNEAQ (reference sequence). The V and J ends lost 5 bases and 4 bases, in that order; junction bases with no gene match: 3.

This chain connects TRBV14 to TRBJ1-2; 9 bases align to TRBD1. The CDR3 is 14 residues long. Unmatched junction bases numbered 4, after V lost 4 bases and J lost 4 bases. The V gene's germline CDR1 is SGHDN and CDR2 FVKESK. This CDR3 is CASSPRDRAYGYTF. CDR3 nucleotides: TGTGCCAGCAGCCCTCGGGACAGGGCCTATGGCTACACCTTC.

V usage is TRBV9 and J usage is TRBJ1-5; D not certain. From germline, CDR1 is SGDLS and CDR2 YYNGEE. CDR3 length equals 17 residues. V was clipped by 3 bases and J by 0 bases, with 16 bases between them. This chain's CDR3 is CASSANPEAYSNQPQHF. As DNA, the CDR3 is TGTGCCAGCAGCGCCAATCCTGAAGCCTATAGCAATCAGCCCCAGCATTTT.

This chain uses TRBV28 with TRBJ1-4; D is unclear. The germline gives CDR1 MDHEN, CDR2 SYDVKM. The V and J ends lost 1 base and 8 bases respectively, with 5 bases between them. The CDR3 totals 12 residues. Written as DNA, the CDR3 is TGTGCCAGCAGTTTATTGACAGAAAAACTGTTTTTT. It translates to CASSLLTEKLFF.

The chain is built from TRBV19 and TRBJ2-2; 7 bases are a match to TRBD1. V trimming: 4 bases; J trimming: 1 base; junction bases outside the gene matches: 6. CDR3 length equals 16 residues. Germline values: CDR1 LNHDA, CDR2 SQIVND (reference sequence). The CDR3 here is CASSKVGQRNTGELFF. In nucleotides, the CDR3 is TGTGCCAGTAGTAAGGTGGGACAGCGGAACACCGGGGAGCTGTTTTTT.

V and J are TRBV28 and TRBJ1-3; a weak D match, TRBD1 (6 bases). This CDR3 is 16 amino acids long. Trimming took off 6 bases at V and 4 bases at J, with 19 bases between the two ends. The germline gives CDR1 MDHEN, CDR2 SYDVKM. CDR3 region: CASSQTGYRTGNTIYF. In nucleotides, the CDR3 is TGTGCCAGCAGCCAAACAGGGTACAGAACGGGAAACACCATATATTTT.

The rearrangement uses TRBV30 and TRBJ2-3; the match to TRBD2 covers 10 bases. With V trimmed by 3 bases and J by 4 bases, 16 bases remained unmatched. Germline V gene sequence: CDR1 GTSNPN, CDR2 SVGIG (reference sequence). CDR3 size: 18 residues. In nucleotides, the CDR3 is TGTGCCTGGAGCCCGGCGGGCGCAGCGGGAGGGTGGGCAGATACGCAGTATTTT. Translating it yields CAWSPAGAAGGWADTQYF.

This clone was recorded only once. The V and J genes are TRBV6-5 and TRBJ2-2; 7 bases are a match to TRBD1. This CDR3 spans 15 amino acids. CDR1 MNHEY and CDR2 SVGAGI come from the germline V gene. The trim removed 0 bases at V and 7 bases at J, leaving 5 bases unmatched. Here the CDR3 reads CASSYSTGLVGELFF. The CDR3 nucleotides read TGTGCCAGCAGTTACTCGACAGGGCTCGTCGGGGAGCTGTTTTTT.

The chain recombines TRBV5-1 with TRBJ2-1; D unresolved. Germline CDR1 and CDR2: SGHRS and YFSETQ. The CDR3 sequence is 15 residues long. Trimming shortened V by 0 bases and J by 3 bases, and 10 bases separated the two germline ends. DNA of the CDR3: TGCGCCAGCAGCTTGGTGCGGAACATCTACAATGAGCAGTTCTTC. It yields the protein CASSLVRNIYNEQFF.

This chain links TRBV14 with TRBJ1-4; D remains ambiguous. The ends were cut back, 0 bases at V and 8 bases at J, with 16 bases in the middle. Per germline, CDR1 SGHDN and CDR2 FVKESK. This CDR3 is 16 amino acids long. CDR3 amino acids: CASSQDLPGGREKLFF. Written as DNA, the CDR3 is TGTGCCAGCAGCCAAGATCTCCCCGGCGGGAGGGAAAAACTGTTTTTT.

A single count supports this clone. The chain links TRBV30 to TRBJ2-5; D remains ambiguous. V lost 2 bases and J 5 bases, leaving 12 bases between the germline ends. The CDR3 totals 13 residues. In germline, CDR1 is GTSNPN, CDR2 SVGIG (reference sequence). This chain's CDR3 is CAWSFNRRETQYF. The CDR3 DNA reads TGTGCCTGGAGTTTTAATCGGCGGGAGACCCAGTACTTC. Full variable domain (missing parts from reference TRBV30 and TRBJ2-5): SQTIHQWPATLVQPVGSPLSLECTVEGTSNPNLYWYRQAAGRGLQLLFYSVGIGQISSEVPQNLSASRPQDRQFILSSKKLLLSDSGFYLCAWSFNRRETQYFGPGTRLLVL.

This chain links TRBV3-1 (or the pseudogene TRBV3-2) with TRBJ2-5, with D maybe TRBD1 (5 bases). CDR1 LGHDT and CDR2 YNNKEL come from the germline V gene (reference sequence). V gave up 4 bases and J gave up 1 base, with 16 bases separating them. The length of the CDR3 is 16 residues. The CDR3 sequence is CASSLIQARIQETQYF. CDR3 bases: TGTGCCAGCAGCCTGATACAGGCCAGGATCCAAGAGACCCAGTACTTC.

The chain is built from TRBV7-8 and TRBJ1-5; D gene uncertain. The germline CDR1 and CDR2 sequences are SGHVS and FQNEAQ. The CDR3 totals 17 residues. Between the trimmed V and J ends, which lost 5 bases and 0 bases, there was a span of 17 bases. The DNA of the CDR3 is TGTGCCAGCAGCGTAGAACTACTGCTTTATAGCAATCAGCCCCAGCATTTT. This translates into CASSVELLLYSNQPQHF.

The chain recombines TRBV6-5 with TRBJ1-5; D is unresolved. The CDR3 runs 15 residues. Germline values: CDR1 MNHEY, CDR2 SVGAGI. V lost 0 bases and J 1 base, leaving 7 bases between the germline ends. CDR3 DNA sequence: TGTGCCAGCAGTTACTCGTCTAACAGCAATCAGCCCCAGCATTTT. This translates into CASSYSSNSNQPQHF.

The chain couples TRBV28 to TRBJ1-5, with D perhaps TRBD1 (5 bases). Germline V lookup: CDR1 MDHEN, CDR2 SYDVKM. Deletions cut 3 bases from V and 11 bases from J, with 17 bases between. The CDR3 runs to 14 residues. The CDR3 loop is CASSFSGAASAQHF. The DNA of the CDR3 is TGTGCCAGCAGTTTCTCTGGGGCCGCATCGGCCCAGCATTTT.

This chain joins TRBV7-6 and TRBJ2-3, with 7 bases matching TRBD2. The germline V gene has CDR1 SGHVS and CDR2 FNYEAQ. V was pared by 5 bases and J by 3 bases, with 11 bases of the junction left unmatched. The length of the CDR3 is 16 residues. The CDR3 coding sequence is TGTGCCAGCAGCCAAGAGGTCGGGGGGAGGACAGATACGCAGTATTTT. Protein product: CASSQEVGGRTDTQYF.